This record concerns one T cell receptor beta chain sequence. Its antigen is not known. The PCR used 60 Vbeta and 13 Jbeta primers. Data came from immunoSEQ multiplex PCR; TCRdb stores just in-frame clones and leaves some out. The table records approximately 190,000 clones, approximately 86% of them present only once. The data are from a study of cytomegalovirus exposure and HLA in healthy donors. V shed 3 bases and J shed 7 bases, with 12 bases lying between them. The germline CDR1 and CDR2 sequences are MDHEN and SYDVKM. CDR3 size: 13 residues. Study-wide points: Cytomegalovirus status was reportedly diagnosed by the classifier with high specificity and sensitivity. TCR beta V- and J-gene trimming, according to a later analysis, was linked to a missense DCLRE1C variant.

The origin of this receptor is a boy aged 2 to 10 in good health and CMV-seronegative. Sample: PBMCs. This rearrangement joins TRBV28 to TRBJ1-2, with D hard to call. The CDR3 DNA sequence: TGTGCCAGCAGTTTGCGCAGGTTGGGTGGCTACACCTTC. This codes for CASSLRRLGGYTF.